These 14 T cell receptor beta chains share one sample of origin, sequenced in a study of shared clonotypes between healthy human individuals. The table came from immunoSEQ multiplex PCR; TCRdb's copy has only in-frame clones and leaves some out. The sample yields some 700,000 clones, less than 95% seen once. The sequenced material came from memory CD8+ T cells from PBMCs. This sample's subset: CD45RO+ cells pooled with CCR7-negative TemRA cells. The receptors originated from a man between 18 and 29 years old in good health. Some clones in this sample may be carry-over from other donors' samples.

This clone was detected once. CDR3 sequence: CASSPARDSPSYEQYF. CDR3 coding DNA: TGTGCCAGCTCACCAGCCCGGGACTCCCCATCCTACGAGCAGTACTTC. This chain links TRBV18 with TRBJ2-7; possible D gene TRBD2, 6 bases. V shed 2 bases and J shed 1 base, with 15 bases lying between them. The germline gives CDR1 KGHSH, CDR2 LQKENI. The CDR3 consists of 16 residues.

Worth noting for this clone: This same CDR3 is encoded by further DNA sequences in the sample. This chain uses TRBV27 with TRBJ2-7, with TRBD1 identical over 9 bases. Germline lookup yields CDR1 MNHEY and CDR2 SMNVEV (reference sequence). The CDR3 has 15 amino acids. V trimming: 4 bases; J trimming: 3 bases; junction bases outside the gene matches: 7. The CDR3 DNA reads as TGTGCCAGCAGTTCACCGGGACAGGGATTCTACGAGCAGTACTTC. Amino acid sequence: CASSSPGQGFYEQYF.

In this sample, this clone turned up once. The chain couples TRBV10-3 to TRBJ2-2; the D gene is possibly TRBD1 (5 bases). Germline-derived CDR1 and CDR2 are ENHRY and SYGVKD. This CDR3 is built from 13 residues. Trimming pared 8 bases from V and 2 bases from J, leaving 9 bases between. The CDR3 coding sequence is TGTGCCATCTTGACAGATAACACCGGGGAGCTGTTTTTT. Translated: CAILTDNTGELFF.

This clone was counted a single time. V usage is TRBV5-6 and J usage is TRBJ1-2, with D possibly being TRBD1 (6 bases). The V gene lost 5 bases and the J gene lost 5 bases, with 13 bases spanning the gap. CDR1 is SGHDT, CDR2 YYEEEE, per germline. This CDR3 comprises 13 residues. The CDR3 DNA sequence: TGTGCCAGCAGACTAGGACAGAAATATGGCTACACCTTC. Its translation is CASRLGQKYGYTF.

This sequence joins TRBV19 and TRBJ1-1, with D possibly TRBD1 on 6 matching bases. CDR1 LNHDA and CDR2 SQIVND come from the germline V gene (reference sequence). This CDR3 spans 15 amino acids. V dropped 3 bases and J dropped 6 bases, with 17 bases sitting between them. The CDR3 DNA is TGTGCCAGTAGTATCCCGACGGACAGCTTCTCTGAAGCTTTCTTT. This gives the protein CASSIPTDSFSEAFF.

This clone appeared a single time. The chain uses TRBV6-4 and TRBJ2-7; D is unresolved. This CDR3 spans 14 amino acids. Germline V CDR1 and CDR2: MRHNA, SNTAGT. With 7 bases removed from V and 0 bases from J, the gap between germline ends came to 13 bases. In nucleotides, the CDR3 is TGTGCCAGCATAGCTCGCGGTCGCTCCTACGAGCAGTACTTC. Translated, it gives CASIARGRSYEQYF.

The chain uses TRBV29-1 and TRBJ2-3; 10 nucleotides line up with TRBD2. CDR3 size: 15 residues. V gave up 7 bases and J gave up 2 bases; unmatched junction bases: 9. Per germline, CDR1 SQVTM and CDR2 ANQGSEA. This CDR3 reads CSAARTSGYTDTQYF. Here the CDR3 DNA reads TGCAGCGCCGCCCGGACTAGCGGATACACAGATACGCAGTATTTT.

V is TRBV7-3 and J is TRBJ2-2; possibly TRBD2 for D (6 bases). Germline V lookup: CDR1 SGHTA, CDR2 FQGTGA. The V end was cut by 5 bases, the J end by 2 bases, with 15 bases between. The CDR3 consists of 16 residues. The CDR3 region has the DNA TGTGCCAGCAGCGTCTCCGGGACTTCTAACACCGGGGAGCTGTTTTTT. Its protein product is CASSVSGTSNTGELFF.

The sample holds one count of this clone. The gene calls are TRBV7-9 and TRBJ2-2; D tentatively fits TRBD1 or TRBD2 (5 bases each). V was pared by 0 bases and J by 3 bases, with 5 bases between. Germline CDR1 is SEHNR and CDR2 is FQNEAQ (reference sequence). The CDR3 totals 14 residues. The CDR3 coding sequence is TGTGCCAGCAGCTTAGCGGGGGACACCGGGGAGCTGTTTTTT. This sequence encodes CASSLAGDTGELFF.

The chain couples TRBV4-1 to TRBJ2-1; 13 bases are shared with TRBD2. This CDR3 comprises 16 residues. The germline CDR1 and CDR2 sequences are MGHRA and YSYEKL. With V trimmed by 5 bases and J by 1 base, 2 bases remained unmatched. CDR3 in amino acids: CASSAGLAGSYNEQFF. CDR3 DNA sequence: TGCGCCAGCAGCGCGGGACTAGCGGGGTCCTACAATGAGCAGTTCTTC.

The table lists this clone with a count of one. This chain joins TRBV7-3 and TRBJ2-7; D may correspond to TRBD1 or TRBD2 (6 bases each). The CDR3 consists of 15 residues. Trimming removed 5 bases from V and 5 bases from J, with 19 bases in between. CDR1 is SGHTA, CDR2 FQGTGA, per germline. For the CDR3, the DNA is TGTGCCAGCAGCCCGGACAGCGGGCCACCCCACGAGCAGTACTTC. Residues: CASSPDSGPPHEQYF.

The chain recombines TRBV25-1 with TRBJ1-4; tentative D call: TRBD1 (6 bases). The ends were cut back, 4 bases at V and 3 bases at J, with 12 bases in the middle. CDR1 and CDR2 from the germline V gene are MGHDK and SYGVNS. The CDR3 has 15 amino acids. The CDR3 nucleotides read TGTGCCAGCAGTGTAGGGAACAGGGCTAATGAAAAACTGTTTTTT. This gives the protein CASSVGNRANEKLFF.

This clone was found many times. This chain uses TRBV2 with TRBJ1-3; D ambiguous. The germline V gene has CDR1 SNHLY and CDR2 FYNNEI. The CDR3 loop spans 16 amino acids. V lost 2 bases and J 4 bases, leaving 15 bases between the germline ends. CDR3 sequence reads: CASSEIPGFFGNTIYF. The CDR3 DNA reads as TGTGCCAGCAGTGAAATTCCGGGGTTCTTCGGAAACACCATATATTTT.

This chain links TRBV28 with TRBJ1-1; 7 bases map to TRBD1. V lost 5 bases and J lost 7; bases outside the gene matches: 10. This CDR3 is built from 14 residues. The germline CDR1 and CDR2 sequences are MDHEN and SYDVKM. Here the CDR3 DNA reads TGTGCCAGCAGTGGCCAGGGACAGATAAGTGAAGCTTTCTTT. Amino acids: CASSGQGQISEAFF.